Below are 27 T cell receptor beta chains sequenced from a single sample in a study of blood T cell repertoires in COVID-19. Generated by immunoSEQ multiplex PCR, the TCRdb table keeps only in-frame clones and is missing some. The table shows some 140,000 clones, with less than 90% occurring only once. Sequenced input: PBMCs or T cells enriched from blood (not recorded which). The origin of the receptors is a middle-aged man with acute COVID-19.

DNA for the CDR3: TGTGCCAGCAGACCCGGCTGGGACACCTACCTCTCTGGAAACACCATATATTTT. Its translation: CASRPGWDTYLSGNTIYF. The rearrangement links TRBV2 to TRBJ1-3, with D possibly TRBD1 on 6 matching bases. The germline V gene encodes CDR1 SNHLY and CDR2 FYNNEI. This CDR3 comprises 18 residues. Trimming removed 6 bases from V and 0 bases from J, with 21 bases in between.

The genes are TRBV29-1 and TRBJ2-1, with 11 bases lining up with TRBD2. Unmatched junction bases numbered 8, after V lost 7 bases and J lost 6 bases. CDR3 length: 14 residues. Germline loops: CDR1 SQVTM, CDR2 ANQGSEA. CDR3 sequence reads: CSAPLAGVFNEQFF. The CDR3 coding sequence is TGCAGCGCCCCACTAGCGGGAGTTTTCAATGAGCAGTTCTTC.

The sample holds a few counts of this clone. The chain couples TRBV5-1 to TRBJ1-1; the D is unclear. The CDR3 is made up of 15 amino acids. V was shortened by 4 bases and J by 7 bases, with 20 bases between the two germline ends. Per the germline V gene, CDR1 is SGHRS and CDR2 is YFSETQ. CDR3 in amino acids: CASSPEGSQGGEAFF. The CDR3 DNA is TGCGCCAGCAGCCCAGAAGGTTCCCAAGGAGGTGAAGCTTTCTTT.

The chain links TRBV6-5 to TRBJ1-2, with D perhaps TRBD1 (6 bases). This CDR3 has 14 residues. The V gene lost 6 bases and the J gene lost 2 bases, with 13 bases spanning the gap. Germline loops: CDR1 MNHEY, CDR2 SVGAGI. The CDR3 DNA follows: TGTGCCAGCAGCATATCGACAGGAAACTATGGCTACACCTTC. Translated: CASSISTGNYGYTF.

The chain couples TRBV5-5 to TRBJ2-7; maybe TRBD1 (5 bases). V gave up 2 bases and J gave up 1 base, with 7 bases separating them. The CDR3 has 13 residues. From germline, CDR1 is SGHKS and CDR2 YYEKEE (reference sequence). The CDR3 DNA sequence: TGTGCCAGCAGCTTCCCAGGGTCCTACGAGCAGTACTTC. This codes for CASSFPGSYEQYF.

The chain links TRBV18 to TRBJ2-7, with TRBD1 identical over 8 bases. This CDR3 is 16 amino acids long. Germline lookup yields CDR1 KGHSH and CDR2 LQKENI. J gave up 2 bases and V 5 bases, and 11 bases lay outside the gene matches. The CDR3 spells CASSSYSTGATYEQYF. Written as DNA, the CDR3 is TGTGCCAGCTCATCTTACTCGACAGGGGCTACCTACGAGCAGTACTTC.

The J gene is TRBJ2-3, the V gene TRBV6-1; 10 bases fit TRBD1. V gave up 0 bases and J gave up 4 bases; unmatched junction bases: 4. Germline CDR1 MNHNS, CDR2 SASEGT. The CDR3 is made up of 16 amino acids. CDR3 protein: CASSEALGTGADTQYF. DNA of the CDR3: TGTGCCAGCAGTGAAGCCCTGGGGACAGGGGCAGATACGCAGTATTTT.

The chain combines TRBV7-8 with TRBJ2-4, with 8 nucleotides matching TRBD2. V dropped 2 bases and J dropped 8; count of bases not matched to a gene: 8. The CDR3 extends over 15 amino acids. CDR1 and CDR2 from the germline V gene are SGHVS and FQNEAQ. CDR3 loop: CASSLFGRAKDIQYF. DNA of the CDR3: TGTGCCAGCAGCTTATTCGGGAGGGCCAAGGACATTCAGTACTTC.

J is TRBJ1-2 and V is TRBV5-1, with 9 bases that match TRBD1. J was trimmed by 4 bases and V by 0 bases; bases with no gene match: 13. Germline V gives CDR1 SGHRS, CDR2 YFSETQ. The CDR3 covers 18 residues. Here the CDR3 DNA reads TGCGCCAGCAGCTTGGTGCCGATTACAGGGGGCTTAGTCTATGGCTACACCTTC. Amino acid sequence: CASSLVPITGGLVYGYTF.

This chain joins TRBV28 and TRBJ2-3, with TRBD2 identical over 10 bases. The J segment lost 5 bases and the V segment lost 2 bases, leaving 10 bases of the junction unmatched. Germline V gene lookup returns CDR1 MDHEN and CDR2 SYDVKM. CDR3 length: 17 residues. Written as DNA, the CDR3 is TGTGCCAGCAGTTTAGGTGGGCTAGCGGGAGTCATAGATACGCAGTATTTT. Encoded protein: CASSLGGLAGVIDTQYF.

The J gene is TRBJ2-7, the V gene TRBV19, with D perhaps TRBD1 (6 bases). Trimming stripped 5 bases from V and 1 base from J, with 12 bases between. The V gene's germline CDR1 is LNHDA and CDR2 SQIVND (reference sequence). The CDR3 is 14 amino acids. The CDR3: CASSRDTNSYEQYF. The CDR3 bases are TGTGCCAGTAGTCGGGACACTAATTCCTACGAGCAGTACTTC.

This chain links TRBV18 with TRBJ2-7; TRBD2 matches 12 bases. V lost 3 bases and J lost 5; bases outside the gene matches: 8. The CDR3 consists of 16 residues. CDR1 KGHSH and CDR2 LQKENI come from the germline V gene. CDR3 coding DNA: TGTGCCAGCTCACCGACTAGCGGGAGCCCCGGGGACGAGCAGTACTTC. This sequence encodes CASSPTSGSPGDEQYF.

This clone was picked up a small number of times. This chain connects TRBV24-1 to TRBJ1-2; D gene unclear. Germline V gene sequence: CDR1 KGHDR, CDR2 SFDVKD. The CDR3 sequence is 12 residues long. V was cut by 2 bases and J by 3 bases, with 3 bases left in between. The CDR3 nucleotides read TGTGCCACCAGTGATTCTGACTATGGCTACACCTTC. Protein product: CATSDSDYGYTF.

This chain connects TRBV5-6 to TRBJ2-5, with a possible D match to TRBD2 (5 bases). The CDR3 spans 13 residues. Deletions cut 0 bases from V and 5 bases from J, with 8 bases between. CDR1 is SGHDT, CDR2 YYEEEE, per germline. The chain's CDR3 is CASSLGRRETQYF. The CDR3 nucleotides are TGTGCCAGCAGCTTGGGGAGGAGGGAGACCCAGTACTTC.

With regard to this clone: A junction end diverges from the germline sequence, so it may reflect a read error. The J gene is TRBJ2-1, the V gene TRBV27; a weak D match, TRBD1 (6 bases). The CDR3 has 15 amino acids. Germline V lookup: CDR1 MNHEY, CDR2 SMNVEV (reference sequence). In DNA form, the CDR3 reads TGTGCCAGCAGTCTATCCCCCCAGGGGCGGGCTGAGCAGTTCTTC. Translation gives CASSLSPQGRAEQFF.

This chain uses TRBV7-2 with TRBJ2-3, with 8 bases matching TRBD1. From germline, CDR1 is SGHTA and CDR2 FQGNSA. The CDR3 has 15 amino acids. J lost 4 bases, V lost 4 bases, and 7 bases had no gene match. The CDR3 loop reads CASSSRGRSADTQYF. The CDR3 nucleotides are TGTGCCAGCAGCTCCAGGGGGCGCAGTGCAGATACGCAGTATTTT.

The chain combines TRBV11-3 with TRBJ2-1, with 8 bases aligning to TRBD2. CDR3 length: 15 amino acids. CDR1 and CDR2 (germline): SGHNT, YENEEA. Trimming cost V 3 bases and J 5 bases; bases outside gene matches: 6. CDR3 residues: CASSFGGLVDNEQFF. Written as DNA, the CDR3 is TGTGCCAGCAGCTTCGGGGGACTAGTTGACAATGAGCAGTTCTTC.

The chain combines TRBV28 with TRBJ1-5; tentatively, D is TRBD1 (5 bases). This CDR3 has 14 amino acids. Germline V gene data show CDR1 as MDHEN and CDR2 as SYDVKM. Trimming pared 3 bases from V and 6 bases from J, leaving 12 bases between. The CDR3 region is CASSLTAQGQPQHF. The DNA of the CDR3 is TGTGCCAGCAGTTTGACGGCCCAGGGTCAGCCCCAGCATTTT.

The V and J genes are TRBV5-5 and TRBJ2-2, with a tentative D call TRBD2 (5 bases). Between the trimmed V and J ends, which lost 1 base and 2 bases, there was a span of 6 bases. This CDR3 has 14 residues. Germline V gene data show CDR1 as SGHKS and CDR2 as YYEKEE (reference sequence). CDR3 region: CASSLTSNTGELFF. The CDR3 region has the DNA TGTGCCAGCAGCTTGACTAGTAACACCGGGGAGCTGTTTTTT. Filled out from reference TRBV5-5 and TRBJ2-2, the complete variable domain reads DAGVTQSPTHLIKTRGQQVTLRCSPISGHKSVSWYQQVLGQGPQFIFQYYEKEERGRGNFPDRFSARQFPNYSSELNVNALLLGDSALYLCASSLTSNTGELFFGEGSRLTVL.

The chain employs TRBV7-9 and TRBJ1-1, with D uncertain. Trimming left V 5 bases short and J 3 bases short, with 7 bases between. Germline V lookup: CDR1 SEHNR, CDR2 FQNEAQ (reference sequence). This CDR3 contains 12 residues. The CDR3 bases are TGTGCCAGCAGCCCCCGGGACACTGAAGCTTTCTTT. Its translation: CASSPRDTEAFF.

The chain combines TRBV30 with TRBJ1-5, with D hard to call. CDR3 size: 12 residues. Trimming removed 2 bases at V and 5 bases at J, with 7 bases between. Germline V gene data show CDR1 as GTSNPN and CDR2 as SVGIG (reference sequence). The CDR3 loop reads CAWSPRDQPQHF. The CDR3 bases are TGTGCCTGGAGTCCCCGTGATCAGCCCCAGCATTTT.

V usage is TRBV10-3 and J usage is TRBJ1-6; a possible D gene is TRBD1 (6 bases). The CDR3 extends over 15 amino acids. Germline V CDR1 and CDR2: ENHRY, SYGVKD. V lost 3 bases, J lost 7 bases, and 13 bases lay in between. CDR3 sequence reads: CAISDRGGSNSPLHF. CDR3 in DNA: TGTGCCATCAGTGACAGGGGAGGGAGCAATTCACCCCTCCACTTT.

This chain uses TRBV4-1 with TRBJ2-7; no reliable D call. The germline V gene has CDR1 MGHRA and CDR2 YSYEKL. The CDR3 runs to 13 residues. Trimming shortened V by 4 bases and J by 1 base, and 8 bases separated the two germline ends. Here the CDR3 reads CASSLGPSYEQYF. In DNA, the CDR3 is TGCGCCAGCAGCCTCGGTCCTTCCTACGAGCAGTACTTC.

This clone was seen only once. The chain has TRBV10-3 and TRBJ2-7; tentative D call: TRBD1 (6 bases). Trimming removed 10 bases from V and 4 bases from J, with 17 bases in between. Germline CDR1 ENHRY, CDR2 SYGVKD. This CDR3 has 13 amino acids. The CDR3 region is CATADRSNYEQYF. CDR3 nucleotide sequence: TGTGCCACTGCGGACAGATCCAATTACGAGCAGTACTTC.

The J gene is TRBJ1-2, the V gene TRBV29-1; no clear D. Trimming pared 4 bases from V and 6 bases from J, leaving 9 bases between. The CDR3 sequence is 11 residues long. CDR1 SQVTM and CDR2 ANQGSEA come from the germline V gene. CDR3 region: CSVARSDGYTF. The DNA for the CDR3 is TGCAGCGTTGCTAGATCGGATGGCTACACCTTC.

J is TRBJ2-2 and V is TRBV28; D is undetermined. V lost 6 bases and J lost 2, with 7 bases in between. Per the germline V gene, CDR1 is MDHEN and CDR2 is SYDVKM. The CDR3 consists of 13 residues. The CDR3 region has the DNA TGTGCCAGCAGGTCTCTTAACACCGGGGAGCTGTTTTTT. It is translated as CASRSLNTGELFF.

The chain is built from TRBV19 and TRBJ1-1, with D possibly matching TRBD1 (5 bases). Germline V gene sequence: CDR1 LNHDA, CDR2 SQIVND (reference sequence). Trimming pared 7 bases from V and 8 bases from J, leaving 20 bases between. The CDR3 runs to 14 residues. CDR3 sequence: CASNWGGRAEEAFF. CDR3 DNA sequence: TGTGCCAGTAATTGGGGGGGGAGAGCAGAGGAAGCTTTCTTT.